These 18 T cell receptor beta chains originate from one sample sequenced in a study of T cells in localized non-small cell lung cancer. TCRdb's copy holds only in-frame clones and misses some; the assay was immunoSEQ multiplex PCR. The sample has 70,000 to 100,000 clones; 70% to 90% are singletons. This specimen consisted of peripheral blood, obtained before any cancer treatment. The receptor set was obtained from a female donor older than 55 with stage I lung adenocarcinoma.

This clone is a singleton in its sample. This sequence joins TRBV2 and TRBJ2-3; possibly TRBD1 for D (5 bases). Trimming stripped 4 bases from V and 0 bases from J, with 5 bases between. The germline V gene has CDR1 SNHLY and CDR2 FYNNEI. The CDR3 sequence is 13 residues long. The CDR3 loop is CASSGGSTDTQYF. The CDR3 region has the DNA TGTGCCAGCAGTGGGGGCAGCACAGATACGCAGTATTTT.

This chain connects TRBV28 to TRBJ2-1; the match to TRBD2 covers 10 bases. Germline lookup yields CDR1 MDHEN and CDR2 SYDVKM. This CDR3 contains 15 residues. Trimming removed 3 bases from V and 6 bases from J; junction bases left unmatched: 5. The CDR3 region has the DNA TGTGCCAGCAGTTTGGCGGGACTAGCGTTCAATGAGCAGTTCTTC. The encoded protein is CASSLAGLAFNEQFF.

This chain uses TRBV19 with TRBJ2-7; possible D gene TRBD1, 6 bases. Germline V gene data show CDR1 as LNHDA and CDR2 as SQIVND (reference sequence). V was shortened by 9 bases and J by 2 bases, with 17 bases between the two germline ends. There are 14 residues in the CDR3. The DNA of the CDR3 is TGTGCCAGCAAACCCCGGGACAAGACCTACGAGCAGTACTTC. This sequence encodes CASKPRDKTYEQYF.

CDR3 nucleotide sequence: TGTGCCAGCAGTTTGATTAGCGGGGGGTCTAAGGCGGCCCAGTACTTC. It codes for CASSLISGGSKAAQYF. The V call is TRBV28, the J call TRBJ2-5, with 10 bases lining up with TRBD2. Germline lookup yields CDR1 MDHEN and CDR2 SYDVKM. Losses at the gene ends were 3 bases for V and 9 bases for J; bases not matched to a gene: 13. The CDR3 covers 16 residues.

This chain joins TRBV19 and TRBJ1-4; no clear D gene. Looked up from germline, CDR1 is LNHDA and CDR2 is SQIVND (reference sequence). This CDR3 is built from 13 residues. Trimming pared 5 bases from V and 8 bases from J, leaving 12 bases between. The CDR3 sequence is CASSVVLREKLFF. Written as DNA, the CDR3 is TGTGCCAGTAGTGTCGTCCTTAGGGAAAAACTGTTTTTT.

There are a few counts of this clone. The chain joins TRBV27 to TRBJ1-1; 9 bases agree with TRBD1. Germline lookup yields CDR1 MNHEY and CDR2 SMNVEV (reference sequence). The CDR3 sequence is 12 residues long. J lost 10 bases, V lost 4 bases, and 4 bases had no gene match. CDR3 residues: CASSSPDRGAFF. The CDR3, as DNA: TGTGCCAGCAGTTCCCCGGACAGGGGAGCTTTCTTT.

The chain is built from TRBV30 and TRBJ1-4; 8 bases line up with TRBD1. Germline lookup yields CDR1 GTSNPN and CDR2 SVGIG (reference sequence). The CDR3 sequence is 17 residues long. V was pared by 2 bases and J by 5 bases, with 13 bases of the junction left unmatched. DNA for the CDR3: TGTGCCTGGAGTCCAACGACAGGGGACGCTCCAAATGAAAAACTGTTTTTT. Amino acids: CAWSPTTGDAPNEKLFF.

J is TRBJ2-7 and V is TRBV19, with 9 bases identical to TRBD1. This CDR3 is 17 amino acids long. The V gene end was trimmed by 1 base and the J gene end by 0 bases; junction bases not matched to a gene: 7. The germline V gene encodes CDR1 LNHDA and CDR2 SQIVND (reference sequence). CDR3: CASSIVGGQGISYEQYF. For the CDR3, the DNA is TGTGCCAGTAGTATAGTGGGGGGACAGGGCATCTCCTACGAGCAGTACTTC.

The V call is TRBV9, the J call TRBJ2-1; D may be TRBD1 (5 bases). This CDR3 has 15 residues. Trimming took 0 bases from V and 6 from J, leaving 13 bases between them. Germline V gene sequence: CDR1 SGDLS, CDR2 YYNGEE. This chain's CDR3 is CASSVDSRALNEQFF. Here the CDR3 DNA reads TGTGCCAGCAGCGTAGATTCCAGGGCCCTCAATGAGCAGTTCTTC.

V is TRBV5-1 and J is TRBJ2-3; D is unresolved. The CDR3 extends over 13 amino acids. Trimming pared 6 bases from V and 3 bases from J, leaving 11 bases between. Germline values: CDR1 SGHRS, CDR2 YFSETQ. CDR3 sequence (DNA): TGCGCCAGCAAGGTAGGGCCAACAGATACGCAGTATTTT. Protein product: CASKVGPTDTQYF.

This chain links TRBV6-7 with TRBJ2-7; D might be TRBD1 (6 bases). TRBV6-7 is reported as an ORF; its role is uncertain. With 0 bases removed from V and 2 bases from J, the gap between germline ends came to 8 bases. This CDR3 is built from 14 residues. DNA for the CDR3: TGTGCCAGCAGTTACTCGAACAGGGCCTACGAGCAGTACTTC. As protein: CASSYSNRAYEQYF.

This chain uses TRBV19 with TRBJ1-2; no firm D call. This CDR3 has 13 residues. Germline assignment: CDR1 LNHDA and CDR2 SQIVND (reference sequence). Trimming left V 5 bases short and J 3 bases short, with 10 bases between. CDR3 residues: CASSVVVDYGYTF. DNA of the CDR3: TGTGCCAGTAGTGTTGTAGTAGACTATGGCTACACCTTC.

V usage is TRBV7-8 and J usage is TRBJ2-7; 9 bases line up with TRBD1. The CDR3 is 16 residues long. Germline lookup yields CDR1 SGHVS and CDR2 FQNEAQ. J was trimmed by 4 bases and V by 5 bases; bases with no gene match: 12. The CDR3 DNA reads as TGTGCCAGCAGCCAATTGACGGGACAGGGACTATACGAGCAGTACTTC. Its protein product is CASSQLTGQGLYEQYF.

This chain uses TRBV7-9 with TRBJ2-3; tentatively, D is TRBD1 (5 bases). V was cut by 2 bases and J by 2 bases, with 11 bases left in between. The CDR3 loop spans 15 amino acids. Germline values: CDR1 SEHNR, CDR2 FQNEAQ (reference sequence). Here the CDR3 reads CASSLSSGNTDTQYF. The CDR3 nucleotides read TGTGCCAGCAGCTTAAGCTCAGGGAACACAGATACGCAGTATTTT.

The V gene is TRBV7-2, the J gene TRBJ1-1; maybe TRBD1 (5 bases). V lost 5 bases and J 4 bases, leaving 17 bases between the germline ends. This CDR3 has 15 residues. The V gene's germline CDR1 is SGHTA and CDR2 FQGNSA. CDR3 residues: CASSPQKGRTTEAFF. In DNA, the CDR3 is TGTGCCAGCAGCCCTCAGAAGGGGCGGACCACTGAAGCTTTCTTT.

CDR3 region: CASSPGQSNTEAFF. As DNA, the CDR3 is TGTGCCAGCAGCCCCGGACAATCGAACACTGAAGCTTTCTTT. The genes are TRBV11-3 and TRBJ1-1, with D perhaps TRBD1 (5 bases). The germline V and J ends were trimmed by 5 bases and 1 base, with 11 bases remaining between them. This CDR3 has 14 amino acids. Germline V CDR1 and CDR2: SGHNT, YENEEA.

CDR3 nucleotides: TGCGCCAGCCGGGGAGATAGCACAGATACGCAGTATTTT. Translating gives CASRGDSTDTQYF. The rearrangement links TRBV10-1 to TRBJ2-3; D may be TRBD2 (5 bases). Deletions cut 8 bases from V and 0 bases from J, with 9 bases between. The CDR3 has 13 amino acids. The V gene's germline CDR1 is WNHNN and CDR2 SYGVQD (reference sequence).

The chain is built from TRBV28 and TRBJ2-1; 7 bases map to TRBD2. The J segment lost 5 bases and the V segment lost 11 bases, leaving 3 bases of the junction unmatched. The germline V gene encodes CDR1 MDHEN and CDR2 SYDVKM. The CDR3 runs to 11 residues. The CDR3 sequence is CAGGTNNEQFF. The DNA of the CDR3 is TGTGCCGGGGGGACTAACAATGAGCAGTTCTTC.